What follows describes a single T cell receptor (beta chain). Unique molecular identifiers were incorporated when the TCRbeta library was constructed. TCRdb reanalysed the PCR reads using MiXCR and keeps one entry per CDR3 protein. The table records fewer than 700,000 distinct CDR3 sequences, over 10% of them present only once. These data come from a study of T-cell reconstitution after alpha-beta-depleted transplantation in children. This TCR came from a male patient between 10 and 17 years old who had a stem cell transplant for acute myeloid leukemia, so the T cells may come from the graft donor. Sequenced here: PBMCs, mostly from graft donor cells, sampled 360 days after TCRalphabeta/CD19-depleted stem cell transplant.

For the CDR3, the DNA is TGTGCCAGCAGCTTAAGCCTGGGAAACACCATATATTTT. Its translation: CASSLSLGNTIYF. This chain uses TRBV7-2 with TRBJ1-3, with D unresolved. The length of the CDR3 is 13 residues. The germline V and J ends were trimmed by 2 bases and 4 bases, with 6 bases remaining between them. Germline V CDR1 and CDR2: SGHTA, FQGNSA.